This T cell receptor (beta chain) is drawn from a study of blood T cell repertoires in COVID-19. This CDR3 spans 13 amino acids. Trimming pared 5 bases from V and 4 bases from J, leaving 11 bases between. The germline V gene encodes CDR1 SGHNT and CDR2 YENEEA. The protocol was immunoSEQ multiplex PCR, while the TCRdb copy is restricted to in-frame clones and leaves out a portion. Here the sample spans about 150,000 clones, over 80% being singletons. The genes are TRBV11-3 and TRBJ1-1; D gene uncertain. The sequenced sample consisted of peripheral blood. This clonotype was sampled from a woman between 45 and 60 years old with acute or convalescent COVID-19. CDR3 residues: CASSEGVSTEAFF. The CDR3 nucleotides are TGTGCCAGCAGCGAGGGTGTGTCCACTGAAGCTTTCTTT.